The 10 T cell receptor beta chains in this list originate from one sample, sequenced in a study of T cell clones after liver transplantation. Alloreactive TCRbeta sequences came from sequencing proliferating CFSE-low cells in the MLR. Antigens for these TCRs are unknown. Sequencing used immunoSEQ multiplex PCR; TCRdb keeps in-frame clones, though not all of them. The data show nearly 600 clones, about 50% seen once. Sequencing input: CD8+ T cells from cultured PBMCs. The receptors originated from a human patient who received a liver transplant. Part of the T cells may come from the graft donor.

V gene TRBV6-1 combines with J gene TRBJ2-7; 9 bases match TRBD1. CDR3 size: 15 residues. Germline trimming cut 5 bases from V and 4 bases from J; bases unmatched to any gene: 9. The germline gives CDR1 MNHNS, CDR2 SASEGT. The chain's CDR3 is CASSLGTGRLYEQYF. The CDR3 DNA follows: TGTGCCAGCAGTTTAGGGACAGGGAGGTTATACGAGCAGTACTTC.

The chain is built from TRBV11-2 and TRBJ1-2; D may be TRBD1 (5 bases). Germline V gene sequence: CDR1 SGHAT, CDR2 FQNNGV. The CDR3 loop spans 12 amino acids. Trimming shortened V by 1 base and J by 8 bases, and 8 bases separated the two germline ends. The CDR3 DNA sequence: TGTGCCAGCAGCTTAGCTAGGGACGGCTACACCTTC. Protein sequence: CASSLARDGYTF.

This sequence joins TRBV27 and TRBJ1-5; D is perhaps TRBD1 (5 bases). Germline V gives CDR1 MNHEY, CDR2 SMNVEV (reference sequence). V lost 0 bases to trimming and J lost 0 bases, with 12 bases between them. The CDR3 covers 17 residues. CDR3 sequence (DNA): TGTGCCAGCAGTTTATCCCCCCGACAGAATAGCAATCAGCCCCAGCATTTT. This gives the protein CASSLSPRQNSNQPQHF.

This chain connects TRBV4-3 to TRBJ2-5, with D possibly matching TRBD1 (6 bases). Trimming took 0 bases from V and 5 from J, leaving 7 bases between them. Germline V CDR1 and CDR2: LGHNA, YSLEER. There are 13 residues in the CDR3. CDR3: CASSQERGETQYF. The CDR3 DNA reads as TGCGCCAGCAGCCAAGAGAGGGGGGAGACCCAGTACTTC.

This clone qualifies as large. V is TRBV19 and J is TRBJ2-7, with TRBD1 as a possible D gene (6 bases). V gave up 9 bases and J gave up 2 bases, with 17 bases separating them. The CDR3 is made up of 14 amino acids. Germline V gene sequence: CDR1 LNHDA, CDR2 SQIVND (reference sequence). The CDR3 protein is CASPPGTPTYEQYF. For the CDR3, the DNA is TGTGCCAGCCCGCCCGGGACACCGACCTACGAGCAGTACTTC.

This rearrangement joins TRBV6-5 to TRBJ2-2; the D is unclear. Germline V gene lookup returns CDR1 MNHEY and CDR2 SVGAGI. The V gene lost 7 bases and the J gene lost 10 bases, with 16 bases spanning the gap. The CDR3 has 13 amino acids. CDR3 protein: CASISDPPKELFF. DNA for the CDR3: TGTGCCAGCATCTCCGATCCGCCAAAGGAGCTGTTTTTT.

This clone has a handful of counts. V and J are TRBV7-6 and TRBJ2-1; TRBD2 is a possible D gene (7 bases). This CDR3 has 16 amino acids. Trimming stripped 5 bases from V and 4 bases from J, with 18 bases between. From germline, CDR1 is SGHVS and CDR2 FNYEAQ. This chain's CDR3 is CASSPRGGYTYNEQFF. CDR3 coding DNA: TGTGCCAGCAGCCCAAGGGGGGGGTATACTTACAATGAGCAGTTCTTC.

Comments on this clone: It is likely a read error: a sequence one base away is far more abundant. The rearrangement links TRBV13 to TRBJ2-7; 8 bases map to TRBD2. The CDR3 length is 13 residues. Germline CDR1 reads PRHDT; CDR2 reads FYEKMQ (reference sequence). CDR3 in DNA: TGTGCCAGCAGTAGCGGGGTAGCCTACGAGCAGCACTTC. It yields the protein CASSSGVAYEQHF.

The chain has TRBV4-1 and TRBJ1-1, with D tentatively TRBD1 (6 bases). V was trimmed by 0 bases and J by 1 base, leaving 9 bases between them. The germline CDR1 and CDR2 sequences are MGHRA and YSYEKL. The length of the CDR3 is 15 residues. CDR3 region: CASSQDGRGNTEAFF. DNA of the CDR3: TGCGCCAGCAGCCAAGACGGCAGGGGGAACACTGAAGCTTTCTTT.

The chain couples TRBV6-6 to TRBJ2-2, with no clear D. The CDR3 runs to 13 residues. CDR1 MNHNY and CDR2 SVGAGI come from the germline V gene (reference sequence). The V gene lost 7 bases and the J gene lost 10 bases, with 16 bases spanning the gap. As DNA, the CDR3 is TGTGCCAGCATCTCCGATCCGCCAAAGGAGCTGTTTTTT. This translates into CASISDPPKELFF.